This T cell receptor beta chain was captured in a study of blood T cell repertoires in COVID-19. Study as a whole: Spain, Italy and the United States supplied samples that represented acute and convalescent COVID-19. T cells, B-cell-depleted T cells, or PBMCs supplied cDNA or gDNA.

The CDR3 runs 16 residues. Germline values: CDR1 SGHTA, CDR2 FQGTGA. V was pared by 4 bases and J by 5 bases, with 7 bases of the junction left unmatched. Measured with immunoSEQ multiplex PCR; TCRdb has only the in-frame clones, and not every one. The profile shows some 350,000 clones, around 90% of them singletons. The sequenced sample consisted of peripheral blood. This TCR derives from a man between 18 and 29 years old with active or convalescent COVID-19. The chain is built from TRBV7-3 and TRBJ2-3; 12 bases match TRBD2. CDR3 amino acids: CASSSGLAGRGDTQYF. CDR3 coding DNA: TGTGCCAGCAGCTCCGGACTAGCGGGAAGGGGAGATACGCAGTATTTT.